This T cell receptor beta chain comes out of a study of cytomegalovirus exposure and HLA in healthy donors. The study's findings and limits: Accurate HLA-A and HLA-B prediction from TCR beta sequences was reported for most subjects. Among donors in an Asian-associated ancestry cluster, a later analysis reportedly found fewer N-insertions than the roughly 610-donor mean. Later analysis associated a missense DCLRE1C variant with TCR beta V- and J-gene trimming. Previous analysis showed most TCR beta V segments were productive about 90% or about 30% of the time.

A multiplex PCR was run with 60 Vbeta primers and 13 Jbeta primers. TCRdb's copy holds only in-frame clones and misses some; the assay was immunoSEQ multiplex PCR. The sample data list 150,000 or so clones. Comments on this clone: The antigen is not known.

The clonotype originates from a woman in her 50s in good health and CMV-seronegative. The sequencing sample was made of PBMCs.

The CDR3 reads CASSWAGTRNTDTQYF. The CDR3, as DNA: TGCGCCAGCAGCTGGGCCGGGACTCGTAACACAGATACGCAGTATTTT. The gene calls are TRBV5-1 and TRBJ2-3; a possible D gene is TRBD2 (6 bases). The CDR3 runs to 16 residues. The V end was cut by 3 bases, the J end by 2 bases, with 16 bases between. Looked up from germline, CDR1 is SGHRS and CDR2 is YFSETQ.